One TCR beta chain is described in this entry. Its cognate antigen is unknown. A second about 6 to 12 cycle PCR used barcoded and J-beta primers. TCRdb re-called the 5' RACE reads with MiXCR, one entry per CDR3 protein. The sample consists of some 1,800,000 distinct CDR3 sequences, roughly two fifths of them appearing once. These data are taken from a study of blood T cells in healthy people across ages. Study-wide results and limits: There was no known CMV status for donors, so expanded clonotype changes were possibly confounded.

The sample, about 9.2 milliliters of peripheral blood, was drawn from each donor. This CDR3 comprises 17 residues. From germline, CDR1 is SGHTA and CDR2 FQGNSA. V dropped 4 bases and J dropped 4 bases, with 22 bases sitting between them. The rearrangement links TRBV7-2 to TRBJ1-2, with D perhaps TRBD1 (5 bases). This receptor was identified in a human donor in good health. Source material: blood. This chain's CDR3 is CASSSRHKLLGTYGYTF. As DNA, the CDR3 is TGTGCCAGCAGCTCCAGACACAAACTACTTGGGACCTATGGCTACACCTTC.